This TCR beta chain was sequenced during a study of regulatory T cells in long-lasting Graves disease. About the study: Newly diagnosed Graves' patients had under 3 months of antithyroid drugs.

Whole-study findings and limits: There was favoring of TRBV28, TRBJ1-2 and TRBJ2-5 in persistent disease.

Combining iRepertoire HTBI primers with Arm-PCR of CDR3 regions, the authors built TCR beta libraries. TCRdb analysed the multiplex PCR reads with MiXCR anew, one entry per CDR3 protein. The repertoire holds around 320,000 distinct CDR3 sequences, with over 15% as singletons. Time point specified: newly diagnosed GD, antithyroid drugs for less than 3 months. From PBMCs, RNA was extracted and then used to make the TCR library. Recruitment took place at an endocrinology department in Xi'an, China. This clonotype was seen at least ten times. Its antigen is unknown. CDR1 DFQATT and CDR2 SNEGSKA come from the germline V gene (reference sequence). V lost 6 bases and J 9 bases, leaving 12 bases between the germline ends. The CDR3 consists of 11 residues. Separately, the same data were catalogued under a study of T cells in Graves' hyperthyroidism and ophthalmopathy. That paper notes: Blood samples included most of the expanded thyroid clonotypes exceeding 0.001.

The source of this sequence is a man aged 40-50 years with Graves disease. V is TRBV20-1 and J is TRBJ2-1; D remains unclear. The source was peripheral blood mononuclear cells (PBMCs), collected at new diagnosis, from a patient treated with antithyroid drugs. In nucleotides, the CDR3 is TGCAGTGCCCAAGCCGGCCGTGAGCAGTTCTTC. Translation: CSAQAGREQFF.